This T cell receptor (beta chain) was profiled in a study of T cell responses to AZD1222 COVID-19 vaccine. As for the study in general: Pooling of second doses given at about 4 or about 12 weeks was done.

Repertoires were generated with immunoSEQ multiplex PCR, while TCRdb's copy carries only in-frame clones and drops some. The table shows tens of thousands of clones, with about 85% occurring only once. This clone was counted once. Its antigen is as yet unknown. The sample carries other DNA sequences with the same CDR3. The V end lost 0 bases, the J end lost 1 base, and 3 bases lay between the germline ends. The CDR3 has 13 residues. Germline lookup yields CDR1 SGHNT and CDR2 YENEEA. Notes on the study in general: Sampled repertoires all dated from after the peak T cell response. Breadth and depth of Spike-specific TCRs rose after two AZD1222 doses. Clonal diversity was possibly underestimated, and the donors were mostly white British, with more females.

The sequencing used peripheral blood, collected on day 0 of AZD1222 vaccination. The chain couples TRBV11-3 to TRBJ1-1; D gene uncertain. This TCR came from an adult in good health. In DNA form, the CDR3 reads TGTGCCAGCAGCTTAGAAGGGAACACTGAAGCTTTCTTT. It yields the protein CASSLEGNTEAFF.